The 2 T cell receptor beta chains presented below share a single source sample, sequenced in a study of blood T cell repertoires in COVID-19. Libraries were prepared by immunoSEQ multiplex PCR; TCRdb keeps only in-frame clonotypes and omits some of them. Seen here are roughly 25,000 clones, 88% observed once, and the top ten hold about 20%. The source material was peripheral blood. These receptors were taken from a man aged 65 to 85 in a cohort sampled during active COVID-19.

V gene TRBV15 combines with J gene TRBJ1-4, with 7 bases identical to TRBD1. Germline lookup yields CDR1 LNHNV and CDR2 YYDKDF (reference sequence). V dropped 2 bases and J dropped 6; count of bases not matched to a gene: 6. The CDR3 runs to 15 residues. The CDR3 reads CATSRRQGSDEKLFF. DNA of the CDR3: TGTGCCACCAGCAGAAGACAGGGATCGGATGAAAAACTGTTTTTT.

This sequence joins TRBV11-2 and TRBJ1-4, with a possible D match to TRBD1 (6 bases). Germline CDR1 reads SGHAT; CDR2 reads FQNNGV. The CDR3 contains 14 residues. The V and J ends lost 5 bases and 8 bases respectively, with 15 bases between them. The CDR3 DNA sequence: TGTGCCAGCAGCCCTCGGACAGTTGGGGAAAAACTGTTTTTT. Protein sequence: CASSPRTVGEKLFF.